This T cell receptor (beta chain) was retrieved from a study of response to subunit inactivated influenza vaccine (dated by TCRdb to 2017 to 2018). About the study as a whole: Deep quantitative T cell receptor repertoire profiling was used in the study to track responses to a trivalent subunit inactivated influenza vaccine.

The library was obtained by RT-PCR. Sequencing took place on an Illumina HiSeq 2500. TCRdb trimmed the raw reads at Q25, called clones with MiXCR and kept productive beta chains. Merged by CDR3 protein, the rows form single entries marked with the most common genes and DNA. Present in this sample are more than 700,000 distinct CDR3 sequences, approximately 21% of which were seen just once. The ten largest account for 10% to 13% of the sample. Measured from the cysteine to the phenylalanine, the CDR3 is 15 residues long. The sequence is cut down to CDR3 DNA, 45 bases in frame from base 1. Per the germline V gene, SGHTA is the CDR1 and FQGNSA is the CDR2. The germline ends are 16 bases apart after V is trimmed by 5 bases and J by 2 bases. Comment on this clonotype: No cognate antigen has been identified for it. The input lacks base qualities; no much larger clone sits a single base away.

Overall results and qualifications from the work: The authors suggested that each seasonal influenza vaccination may recruit only a limited number of new T cells.

The sequence was collected from a man in his fifties or sixties who received an inactivated influenza vaccine. Donor details come from another sample of the same person, matched by shared clones. The chain is encoded by TRBV7-2 joined to TRBJ2-7; a tentative D call is TRBD2 (5 bases match). The sequenced sample was PBMCs from blood, obtained about 5 days after vaccination. The encoded CDR3 is CASSPNSGSAYEQYF. The DNA is TGTGCCAGCAGCCCTAACAGTGGGAGTGCCTACGAGCAGTACTTC.